The entry below describes one T cell receptor (beta chain). The data stem from a study of blood T cell repertoires in COVID-19. Study summary: Some COVID-19 samples were acute and others convalescent; all came from the United States, Italy and Spain.

The CDR3 length is 18 residues. TCRdb keeps only in-frame clones here, not all; method: immunoSEQ multiplex PCR. The sample consists of 150,000 or so clones, under 90% of them appearing once. The rearrangement joins TRBV21-1 to TRBJ1-1; the D call TRBD1 from the table was never checked on the DNA. TRBV21-1 is a pseudogene. The TCR comes from a human donor in a cohort sampled during active COVID-19. Material: peripheral blood. The CDR3 DNA is TGTGCCAGCAGCACAATCCCCGAGACAAGCCATATATACACTGAAGCTTTCTTT. Residues: CASSTIPETSHIYTEAFF.